A single sample gave rise to the 2 T cell receptor beta chains below, sequenced in a study of cytomegalovirus exposure and HLA in healthy donors. Amplification used 60 Vbeta primers and 13 Jbeta primers. Sequencing used immunoSEQ multiplex PCR; TCRdb keeps in-frame clones, though not all of them. Found here are roughly 150,000 clones, approximately 70% of them singletons; the top ten hold 2% to 2.5%. Sequenced material: PBMCs. The receptors originated from a woman aged 55-70 years in good health and CMV-seropositive.

V is TRBV5-1 and J is TRBJ2-3; 7 nucleotides match TRBD2. CDR1 is SGHRS and CDR2 is YFSETQ in the germline V gene. There are 15 residues in the CDR3. V was pared by 4 bases and J by 0 bases, with 5 bases of the junction left unmatched. In DNA form, the CDR3 reads TGCGCCAGCAGCCAAACCGGGGGGAGCACAGATACGCAGTATTTT. Translated, it gives CASSQTGGSTDTQYF.

V is TRBV30 and J is TRBJ2-3, with a possible D match to TRBD2 (6 bases). CDR3 length: 14 residues. Germline CDR1 is GTSNPN and CDR2 is SVGIG (reference sequence). Trimming removed 1 base at V and 3 bases at J, with 11 bases between. CDR3 loop: CAWSEPGVTDTQYF. Written as DNA, the CDR3 is TGTGCCTGGAGTGAGCCGGGAGTGACAGATACGCAGTATTTT.